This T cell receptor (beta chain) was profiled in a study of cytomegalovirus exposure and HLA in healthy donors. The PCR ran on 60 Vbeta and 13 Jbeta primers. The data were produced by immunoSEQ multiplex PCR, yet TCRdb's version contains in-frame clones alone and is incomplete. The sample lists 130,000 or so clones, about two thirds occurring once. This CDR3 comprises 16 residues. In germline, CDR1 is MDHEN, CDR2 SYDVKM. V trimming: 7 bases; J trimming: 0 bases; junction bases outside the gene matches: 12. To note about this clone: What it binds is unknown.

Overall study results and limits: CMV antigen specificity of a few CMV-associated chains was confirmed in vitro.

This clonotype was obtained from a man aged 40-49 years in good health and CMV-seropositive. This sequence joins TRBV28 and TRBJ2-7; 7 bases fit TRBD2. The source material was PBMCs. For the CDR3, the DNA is TGTGCCAGCACTAAACCGGGAGCGGGGAGCTCCTACGAGCAGTACTTC. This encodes CASTKPGAGSSYEQYF.